One sample yielded the 20 T cell receptor beta chains listed below, sequenced in a study of blood T cells in healthy people across ages. Together with a sample-barcoded 5' primer, a J-beta primer mix was included in a second PCR lasting roughly 6 to 12 cycles. MiXCR, run by TCRdb on the 5' RACE reads, gives a single entry per CDR3 protein. The profile shows around 2 million distinct CDR3 sequences, more than 35% of them singletons. The specimen sequenced was blood. These receptors originate from a human donor in good health.

V usage is TRBV20-1 and J usage is TRBJ1-2, with D hard to call. The germline gives CDR1 DFQATT, CDR2 SNEGSKA (reference sequence). The ends were cut back, 4 bases at V and 8 bases at J, with 11 bases in the middle. The CDR3 contains 11 residues. The CDR3 DNA follows: TGCAGTGCTAAGCAGAGGCTCGGCTACACCTTC. Translation gives CSAKQRLGYTF.

This clonotype was seen only once. The chain is built from TRBV21-1 and TRBJ1-4. TRBV21-1 is deemed a pseudogene. CDR3 length equals 15 residues. The CDR3 sequence: CASRVLTTTNEKLFF. The CDR3 coding sequence is TGTGCCAGCAGGGTCCTCACCACAACTAATGAAAAACTGTTTTTT.

V gene TRBV10-3 combines with J gene TRBJ2-3; D unclear. The CDR3 spans 15 residues. Trimming shortened V by 1 base and J by 0 bases, and 8 bases separated the two germline ends. Germline CDR1 is ENHRY and CDR2 is SYGVKD. The CDR3 reads CAISEFRTSTDTQYF. CDR3 nucleotide sequence: TGTGCCATCAGTGAGTTCAGAACTAGCACAGATACGCAGTATTTT.

This chain links TRBV30 with TRBJ2-4, with D uncertain. With 0 bases removed from V and 5 bases from J, the gap between germline ends came to 5 bases. This CDR3 is 12 amino acids long. The V gene's germline CDR1 is GTSNPN and CDR2 SVGIG (reference sequence). The CDR3 DNA reads as TGTGCCTGGAGTGTCGGAGAAAACATTCAGTACTTC. Translating it yields CAWSVGENIQYF.

The chain combines TRBV20-1 with TRBJ1-4; D perhaps matches TRBD1 (5 bases). CDR3 length: 14 residues. Trimming shortened V by 2 bases and J by 6 bases, and 13 bases separated the two germline ends. Germline V gene data show CDR1 as DFQATT and CDR2 as SNEGSKA (reference sequence). In DNA form, the CDR3 reads TGCAGTGCTAGACATGGGAGGGGAGATGAAAAACTGTTTTTT. It codes for CSARHGRGDEKLFF.

This clonotype came up a few times. This rearrangement joins TRBV5-1 to TRBJ2-5; possibly TRBD2 for D (7 bases). V was cut by 2 bases and J by 2 bases, with 13 bases left in between. In germline, CDR1 is SGHRS, CDR2 YFSETQ. The CDR3 extends over 15 amino acids. The CDR3 protein is CASSLTGGEQETQYF. The DNA for the CDR3 is TGCGCCAGCAGCTTAACGGGGGGCGAACAAGAGACCCAGTACTTC.

This clonotype was observed a few times. This chain uses TRBV10-3 with TRBJ1-2; TRBD1 might be the D (5 bases). The length of the CDR3 is 11 residues. Germline loops: CDR1 ENHRY, CDR2 SYGVKD. Between the trimmed V and J ends, which lost 8 bases and 8 bases, there was a span of 12 bases. DNA of the CDR3: TGTGCCATCCACCGGGACCACGGCTACACCTTC. Its translation: CAIHRDHGYTF.

The table lists this clonotype with a few counts. Relative to the germline gene, one junction end is altered; a read error may explain this. This CDR3 is CASSLETAYTDTQYF. The CDR3 DNA follows: TGCGCCAGTAGCTTGGAGACAGCCTACACAGATACGCAGTATTTT. The chain combines TRBV5-1 with TRBJ2-3; D is possibly TRBD1 (5 bases). Germline lookup yields CDR1 SGHRS and CDR2 YFSETQ. This CDR3 region has 15 residues.

This clonotype was recorded only once. The chain recombines TRBV20-1 with TRBJ2-2; D is perhaps TRBD2 (5 bases). The V and J ends lost 0 bases and 1 base respectively, with 12 bases between them. The germline gives CDR1 DFQATT, CDR2 SNEGSKA (reference sequence). The CDR3 spans 16 residues. The CDR3 reads CSARESQRLNTGELFF. CDR3 DNA sequence: TGCAGTGCTAGAGAGAGCCAGCGGTTGAACACCGGGGAGCTGTTTTTT.

This clonotype was seen only once. The chain is built from TRBV29-1 and TRBJ2-2, with a weak D call TRBD1 (6 bases). V gave up 1 base and J gave up 4 bases, with 13 bases separating them. Germline CDR1 reads SQVTM; CDR2 reads ANQGSEA. This CDR3 is built from 15 residues. CDR3 DNA: TGCAGCGTTGAAGGCTTACAGGGAGCCACCGGGGAGCTGTTTTTT. Its translation: CSVEGLQGATGELFF.

The chain is built from TRBV29-1 and TRBJ1-2; D gene unclear. The germline gives CDR1 SQVTM, CDR2 ANQGSEA. Trimming left V 2 bases short and J 8 bases short, with 12 bases between. This CDR3 has 12 residues. This chain's CDR3 is CSVEKETRGYTF. CDR3 in DNA: TGCAGCGTTGAAAAGGAAACGAGGGGCTACACCTTC.

A few counts support this clonotype. This chain links TRBV29-1 with TRBJ1-2; 7 bases line up with TRBD1. The CDR3 consists of 12 residues. Germline CDR1 is SQVTM and CDR2 is ANQGSEA. J gave up 8 bases and V 4 bases, and 7 bases lay outside the gene matches. CDR3 coding DNA: TGCAGCGTTGGAGGCAGGGGGGTAGGCTACACCTTC. This codes for CSVGGRGVGYTF.

The rearrangement uses TRBV2 and TRBJ2-1; 8 bases match TRBD2. The CDR3 sequence is 17 residues long. CDR1 and CDR2 from the germline V gene are SNHLY and FYNNEI. V was pared by 2 bases and J by 4 bases, with 10 bases of the junction left unmatched. DNA of the CDR3: TGTGCCAGCAGTGAAACCGAGTCTAGCGGGCAATACAATGAGCAGTTCTTC. Amino acid sequence: CASSETESSGQYNEQFF.

The chain combines TRBV6-5 with TRBJ2-3; 8 positions match TRBD2. Per the germline V gene, CDR1 is MNHEY and CDR2 is SVGAGI. The CDR3 extends over 16 amino acids. V was pared by 7 bases and J by 13 bases, with 22 bases of the junction left unmatched. The CDR3 region has the DNA TGTGCCAGCAACAGTTACATCCGGGGGGGCCGTATCCAGGAGTATTTT. Amino acids: CASNSYIRGGRIQEYF.

The sample holds a few counts of this clonotype. The genes are TRBV20-1 and TRBJ2-3; D remains ambiguous. This CDR3 comprises 13 residues. Germline V gene data show CDR1 as DFQATT and CDR2 as SNEGSKA (reference sequence). CDR3 sequence: CSVRMGGSDTQYF. For the CDR3, the DNA is TGCAGCGTACGGATGGGCGGATCAGATACGCAGTATTTT.

The table lists this clonotype with a few counts. One end of the junction is discordant with germline, which a read error may explain. This rearrangement joins TRBV18 to TRBJ2-7; D gene ambiguous. In germline, CDR1 is KGHSH, CDR2 LQKENI. This CDR3 spans 11 amino acids. CDR3: CASSPSYKQYF. The CDR3, as DNA: TGTGCCAGCTCACCCTCCTACAAGCAGTACTTC.

This clonotype was seen more than once but under ten times. This chain joins TRBV29-1 and TRBJ2-5; maybe TRBD2 (6 bases). V was shortened by 5 bases and J by 3 bases, with 16 bases between the two germline ends. CDR1 and CDR2 (germline): SQVTM, ANQGSEA. This CDR3 is built from 14 residues. CDR3 amino acids: CSVFNSGGEETQYF. Here the CDR3 DNA reads TGCAGCGTTTTCAATAGCGGCGGAGAAGAGACCCAGTACTTC.

This rearrangement joins TRBV7-7 to TRBJ2-2; tentative D call: TRBD1 (5 bases). The ends were cut back, 0 bases at V and 7 bases at J, with 6 bases in the middle. This CDR3 has 13 residues. Germline-derived CDR1 and CDR2 are SSHAT and FNYEAQ (reference sequence). The CDR3 loop reads CASSLAQGGELFF. In DNA form, the CDR3 reads TGTGCCAGCAGCTTAGCCCAGGGCGGGGAGCTGTTTTTT. The complete variable domain, with remaining parts taken from reference TRBV7-7 and TRBJ2-2, reads GAGVSQSPRYKVTKRGQDVTLRCDPISSHATLYWYQQALGQGPEFLTYFNYEAQPDKSGLPSDRFSAERPEGSISTLTIQRTEQRDSAMYRCASSLAQGGELFFGEGSRLTVL.

V and J are TRBV10-3 and TRBJ2-5; D not certain. The V and J ends lost 6 bases and 5 bases respectively, with 16 bases between them. This CDR3 comprises 14 residues. Germline values: CDR1 ENHRY, CDR2 SYGVKD. DNA for the CDR3: TGTGCCATCAGGGCCGCGGTAGTAGGGGAGACCCAGTACTTC. It is translated as CAIRAAVVGETQYF.

The chain carries TRBV7-2 and TRBJ2-5; TRBD2 aligns across 7 bases. The V segment lost 4 bases and the J segment 2 bases; nucleotides outside the gene matches: 4. The CDR3 covers 14 residues. Germline V gene lookup returns CDR1 SGHTA and CDR2 FQGNSA. The CDR3: CASSSLAAQETQYF. The CDR3 DNA reads TGTGCCAGCAGCTCCCTAGCGGCGCAAGAGACCCAGTACTTC.